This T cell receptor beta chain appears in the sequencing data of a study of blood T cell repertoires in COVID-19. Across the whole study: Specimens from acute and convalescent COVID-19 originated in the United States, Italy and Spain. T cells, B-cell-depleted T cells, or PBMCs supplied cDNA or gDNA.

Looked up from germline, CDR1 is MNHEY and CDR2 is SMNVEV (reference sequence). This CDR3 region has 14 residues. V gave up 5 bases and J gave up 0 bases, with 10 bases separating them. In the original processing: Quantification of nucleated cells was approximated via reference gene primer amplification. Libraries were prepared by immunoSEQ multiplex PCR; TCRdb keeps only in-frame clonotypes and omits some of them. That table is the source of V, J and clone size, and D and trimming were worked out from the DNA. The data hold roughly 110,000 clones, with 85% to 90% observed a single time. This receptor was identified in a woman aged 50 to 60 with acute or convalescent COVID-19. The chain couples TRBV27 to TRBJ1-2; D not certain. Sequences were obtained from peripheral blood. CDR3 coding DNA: TGTGCCAGCAGTCCGACGGGATCTAACTATGGCTACACCTTC. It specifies CASSPTGSNYGYTF.